This is a list of T cell receptor beta chains from one sample in a study of identical twins. TCRdb recomputed calls from the 5' RACE reads with MiXCR, one row per CDR3 protein. The sample contains about 450,000 distinct CDR3 sequences, 15% to 20% of which appear only once. The sequenced sample was naive T cells sorted from blood. All receptors come from a man aged 45-65 years in good health. The CDR3 runs from the conserved cysteine through the conserved F or W.

>TRBJ1-2|TRBV20-1
CSARDVYRDNYGYTF
>TRBJ2-3|TRBV5-1
CASSLWGSSSPSTDTQYF
>TRBJ2-3|TRBV18
CASSSNRGSTDTQYF
>TRBJ2-1|TRBV5-1
CASSPRTSGVSYNEQFF
>TRBJ2-7|TRBV6-2/TRBV6-3
CASSYSTGGEISYEQYF
>TRBJ2-1|TRBV7-8
CASSWGTSGRGEQFF
>TRBJ1-1|TRBV5-1
CASSLGWEWGTEAFF
>TRBJ2-1|TRBV7-2
CASSVDTYNEQFF
>TRBJ1-1|TRBV29-1
CSAVTGAPNTEAFF
>TRBJ2-1|TRBV12-3/TRBV12-4
CASSPVGGSQFF
>TRBJ1-5|TRBV24-1
CATSDSTGSNQPQHF
>TRBJ2-2|TRBV11-2
CASSPNRGNTGELFF
>TRBJ2-7|TRBV12-3/TRBV12-4
CATGTGKYEQYF
>TRBJ1-5|TRBV27
CASSLLGLNQPQHF
>TRBJ1-2|TRBV6-1
CASSRSGQNYGYTF
>TRBJ1-3|TRBV4-2
CASSQEGGTGNTIYF
>TRBJ2-5|TRBV29-1
CSVATLYQETQYF
>TRBJ2-1|TRBV6-5
CASSYRGPGNEQFF
>TRBJ2-1|TRBV29-1
CSVDGQVNNEQFF
>TRBJ1-1|TRBV29-1
CSAHRGYTEAFF
>TRBJ2-5|TRBV20-1
CSARDSTSGRETQYF
>TRBJ2-5|TRBV28
CASSRHRDWETQYF
>TRBJ1-1|TRBV6-1
CASQPLGVAEAFF
>TRBJ2-7|TRBV20-1
CSAGGQNKDYEQYF
>TRBJ2-7|TRBV6-2/TRBV6-3
CASGLLSSGLSPYEQYF
>TRBJ2-7|TRBV5-6
CASSKTGIYEQYF
>TRBJ2-7|TRBV6-2/TRBV6-3
CASSSGLAGADFRNSYEQYF
>TRBJ2-7|TRBV7-2
CASSTSPGQDLYEQYF
>TRBJ2-1|TRBV3-1
CASSQNHRGSEQFF
>TRBJ2-7|TRBV5-1
CASSFLSADSSYEQYF
>TRBJ2-2|TRBV7-9
CASSAHPVLQNTGELFF
>TRBJ2-2|TRBV11-1
CASSLILGRGTGELFF